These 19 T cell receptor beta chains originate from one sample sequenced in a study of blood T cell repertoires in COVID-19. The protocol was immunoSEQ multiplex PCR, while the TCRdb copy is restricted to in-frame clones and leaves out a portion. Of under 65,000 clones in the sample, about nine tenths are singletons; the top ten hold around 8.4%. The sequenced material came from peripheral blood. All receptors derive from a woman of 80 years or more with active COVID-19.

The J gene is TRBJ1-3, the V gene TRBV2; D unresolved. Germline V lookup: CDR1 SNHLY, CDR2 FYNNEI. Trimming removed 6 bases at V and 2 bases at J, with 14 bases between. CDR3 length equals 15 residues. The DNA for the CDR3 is TGTGCCAGCAGGCCCATCCTCGGTCCTGGAAACACCATATATTTT. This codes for CASRPILGPGNTIYF.

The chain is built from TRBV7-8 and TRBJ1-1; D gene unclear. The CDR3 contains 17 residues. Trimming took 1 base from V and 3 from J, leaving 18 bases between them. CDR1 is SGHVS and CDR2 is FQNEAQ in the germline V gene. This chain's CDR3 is CASSLVGLIGSDTEAFF. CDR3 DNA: TGTGCCAGCAGCTTAGTTGGGTTAATCGGGTCGGACACTGAAGCTTTCTTT.

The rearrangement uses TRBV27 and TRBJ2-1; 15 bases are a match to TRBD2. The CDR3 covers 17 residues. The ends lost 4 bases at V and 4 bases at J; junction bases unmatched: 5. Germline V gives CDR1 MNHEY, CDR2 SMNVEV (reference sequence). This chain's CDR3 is CASSSSGLAGGYNEQFF. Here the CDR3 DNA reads TGTGCCAGCAGTTCCTCGGGACTAGCGGGGGGTTACAATGAGCAGTTCTTC.

CDR3 in DNA: TGTGCCATCTCCGAGGGGGAGCAGTACGAGCAGTACTTC. This translates into CAISEGEQYEQYF. V gene TRBV10-3 combines with J gene TRBJ2-7, with D maybe TRBD1 (6 bases). The CDR3 is 13 amino acids. Germline V CDR1 and CDR2: ENHRY, SYGVKD. V was trimmed by 8 bases and J by 4 bases, leaving 15 bases between them.

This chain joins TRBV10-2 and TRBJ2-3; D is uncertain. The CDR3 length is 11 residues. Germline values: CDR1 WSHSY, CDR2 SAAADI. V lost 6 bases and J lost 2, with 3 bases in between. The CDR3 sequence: CASSFTDTQYF. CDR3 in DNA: TGCGCCAGCAGCTTCACAGATACGCAGTATTTT.

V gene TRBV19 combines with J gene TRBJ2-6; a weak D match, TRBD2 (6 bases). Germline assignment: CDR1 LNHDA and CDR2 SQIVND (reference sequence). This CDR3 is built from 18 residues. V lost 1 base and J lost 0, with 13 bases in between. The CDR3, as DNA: TGTGCCAGTAGTATAGTTCCGGGACTCCCCTCTGGGGCCAACGTCCTGACTTTC. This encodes CASSIVPGLPSGANVLTF.

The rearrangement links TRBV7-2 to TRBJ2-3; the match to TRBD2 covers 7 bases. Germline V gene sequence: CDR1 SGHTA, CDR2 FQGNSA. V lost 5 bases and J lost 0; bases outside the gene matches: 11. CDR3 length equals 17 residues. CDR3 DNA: TGTGCCAGCAGCCCAAACCCTAGCGGTTCTAGCACAGATACGCAGTATTTT. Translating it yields CASSPNPSGSSTDTQYF.

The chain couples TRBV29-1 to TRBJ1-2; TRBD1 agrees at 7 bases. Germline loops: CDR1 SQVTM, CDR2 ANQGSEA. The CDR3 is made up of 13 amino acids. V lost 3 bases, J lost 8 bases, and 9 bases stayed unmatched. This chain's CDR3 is CSVDRTGISGYTF. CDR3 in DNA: TGCAGCGTTGACAGGACAGGAATTTCCGGCTACACCTTC.

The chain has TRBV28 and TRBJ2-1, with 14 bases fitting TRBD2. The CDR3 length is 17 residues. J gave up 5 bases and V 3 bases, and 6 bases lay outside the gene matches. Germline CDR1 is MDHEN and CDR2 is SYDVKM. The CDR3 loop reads CASSFPGTSGGNNEQFF. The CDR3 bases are TGTGCCAGCAGTTTCCCCGGGACTAGCGGGGGCAACAATGAGCAGTTCTTC.

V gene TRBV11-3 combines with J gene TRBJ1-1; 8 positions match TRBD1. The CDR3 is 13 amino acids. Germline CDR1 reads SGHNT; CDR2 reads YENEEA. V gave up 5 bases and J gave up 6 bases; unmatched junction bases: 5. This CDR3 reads CASSQGQGAEAFF. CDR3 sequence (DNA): TGTGCCAGCAGCCAAGGACAGGGAGCTGAAGCTTTCTTT.

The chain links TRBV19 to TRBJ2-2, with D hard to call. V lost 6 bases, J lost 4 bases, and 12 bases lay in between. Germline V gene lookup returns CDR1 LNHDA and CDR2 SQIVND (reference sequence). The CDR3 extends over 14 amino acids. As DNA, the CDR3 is TGTGCCAGTAGAACTACCGGGTTCACCGGGGAGCTGTTTTTT. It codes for CASRTTGFTGELFF.

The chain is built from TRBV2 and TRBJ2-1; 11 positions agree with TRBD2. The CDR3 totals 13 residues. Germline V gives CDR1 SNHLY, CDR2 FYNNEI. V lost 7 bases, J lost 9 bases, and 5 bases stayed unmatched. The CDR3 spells CASTIAGGPEQFF. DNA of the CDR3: TGTGCCAGCACTATAGCGGGAGGGCCTGAGCAGTTCTTC.

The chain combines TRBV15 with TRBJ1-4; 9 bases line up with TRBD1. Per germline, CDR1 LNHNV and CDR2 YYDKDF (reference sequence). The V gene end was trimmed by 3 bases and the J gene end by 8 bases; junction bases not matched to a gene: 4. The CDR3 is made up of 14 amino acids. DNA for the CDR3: TGTGCCACCAGCAGCTGGACAGGGGACGAAAAACTGTTTTTT. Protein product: CATSSWTGDEKLFF. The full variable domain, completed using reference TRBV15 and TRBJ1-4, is DAMVIQNPRYQVTQFGKPVTLSCSQTLNHNVMYWYQQKSSQAPKLLFHYYDKDFNNEADTPDNFQSRRPNTSFCFLDIRSPGLGDTAMYLCATSSWTGDEKLFFGSGTQLSVL.

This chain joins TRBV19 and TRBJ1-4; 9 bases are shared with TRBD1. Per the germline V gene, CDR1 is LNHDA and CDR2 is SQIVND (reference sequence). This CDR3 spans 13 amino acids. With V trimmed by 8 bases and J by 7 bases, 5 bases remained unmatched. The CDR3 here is CASSGQGGEKLFF. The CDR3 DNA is TGTGCCAGTTCGGGACAGGGTGGTGAAAAACTGTTTTTT.

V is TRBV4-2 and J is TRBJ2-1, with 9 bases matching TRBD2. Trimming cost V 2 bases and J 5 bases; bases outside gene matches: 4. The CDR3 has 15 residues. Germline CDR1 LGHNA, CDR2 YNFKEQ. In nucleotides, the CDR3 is TGTGCCAGCAGCCAACTAGCGGGGAGGAACAATGAGCAGTTCTTC. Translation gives CASSQLAGRNNEQFF.

This chain's CDR3 is CASSLDPSGGPLGTDTQYF. For the CDR3, the DNA is TGCGCCAGCAGCTTGGATCCTAGCGGGGGGCCCCTGGGCACAGATACGCAGTATTTT. This chain connects TRBV5-1 to TRBJ2-3; 11 positions match TRBD2. This CDR3 comprises 19 residues. CDR1 is SGHRS and CDR2 is YFSETQ in the germline V gene. J was trimmed by 1 base and V by 0 bases; bases with no gene match: 10.

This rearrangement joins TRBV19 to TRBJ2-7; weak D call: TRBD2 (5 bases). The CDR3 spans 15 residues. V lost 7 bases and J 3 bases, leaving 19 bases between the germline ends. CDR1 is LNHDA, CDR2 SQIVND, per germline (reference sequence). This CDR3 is CASKKHDGDLYEQYF. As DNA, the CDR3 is TGTGCCAGTAAAAAGCATGACGGGGATCTCTACGAGCAGTACTTC.

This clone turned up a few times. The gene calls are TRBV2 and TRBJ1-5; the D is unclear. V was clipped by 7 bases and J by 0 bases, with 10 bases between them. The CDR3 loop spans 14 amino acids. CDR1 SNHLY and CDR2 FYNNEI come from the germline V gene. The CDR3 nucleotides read TGTGCCAGCAAAGCGGGGATTAGCAATCAGCCCCAGCATTTT. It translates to CASKAGISNQPQHF. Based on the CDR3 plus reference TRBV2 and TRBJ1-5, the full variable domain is EPEVTQTPSHQVTQMGQEVILRCVPISNHLYFYWYRQILGQKVEFLVSFYNNEISEKSEIFDDQFSVERPDGSNFTLKIRSTKLEDSAMYFCASKAGISNQPQHFGDGTRLSIL.

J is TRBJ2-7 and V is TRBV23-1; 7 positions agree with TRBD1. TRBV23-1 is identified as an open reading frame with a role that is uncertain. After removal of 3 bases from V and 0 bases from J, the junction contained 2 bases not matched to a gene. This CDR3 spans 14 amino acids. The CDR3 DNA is TGCGCCAGCAGTCATGGACAGGCCTCCTACGAGCAGTACGTC. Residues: CASSHGQASYEQYV.